Shown below are 2 T cell receptor beta chains from a single sample sequenced in a study of neoadjuvant anti-PD-1 for oral cavity cancer. Time point meaning: after neoadjuvant nivolumab, at surgical resection. This table comes from immunoSEQ multiplex PCR, and its TCRdb copy is limited to in-frame clones, with some not included. Among approximately 13,000 clones listed, just under 75% were seen once. The sequenced sample was PBMCs, obtained after nivolumab (anti-PD-1) treatment. These receptors were taken from a person aged 40 to 85 with oral cavity squamous cell carcinoma.

The chain recombines TRBV15 with TRBJ2-1, with no clear D. Germline CDR1 is LNHNV and CDR2 is YYDKDF (reference sequence). The CDR3 has 14 amino acids. V was trimmed by 8 bases and J by 3 bases, leaving 14 bases between them. The CDR3 DNA reads TGTGCCACCCAATCCGTCGCCGTCTACAATGAGCAGTTCTTC. This gives the protein CATQSVAVYNEQFF.

The chain joins TRBV23-1 to TRBJ1-2; no clear D gene. TRBV23-1 carries the ORF label, with uncertain function. V was cut by 6 bases and J by 9 bases, with 20 bases left in between. CDR3 length: 14 residues. CDR3 residues: CASSPTPTDLRYTF. CDR3 sequence (DNA): TGCGCCAGCAGCCCGACTCCGACGGATCTCCGCTACACCTTC.